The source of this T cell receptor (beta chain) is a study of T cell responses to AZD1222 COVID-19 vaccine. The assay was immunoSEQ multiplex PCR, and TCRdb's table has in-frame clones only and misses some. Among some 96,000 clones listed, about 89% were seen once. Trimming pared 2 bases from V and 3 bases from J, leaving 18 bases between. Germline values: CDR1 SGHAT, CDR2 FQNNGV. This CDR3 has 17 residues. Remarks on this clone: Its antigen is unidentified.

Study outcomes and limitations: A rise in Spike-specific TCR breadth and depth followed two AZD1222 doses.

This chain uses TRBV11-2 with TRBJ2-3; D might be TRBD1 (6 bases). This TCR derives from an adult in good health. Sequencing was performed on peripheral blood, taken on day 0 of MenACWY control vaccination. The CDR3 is CASSLQPGTQSTDTQYF. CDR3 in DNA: TGTGCCAGCAGCTTACAACCCGGGACACAATCGACAGATACGCAGTATTTT. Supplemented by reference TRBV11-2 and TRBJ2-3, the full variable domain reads EAGVAQSPRYKIIEKRQSVAFWCNPISGHATLYWYQQILGQGPKLLIQFQNNGVVDDSQLPKDRFSAERLKGVDSTLKIQPAKLEDSAVYLCASSLQPGTQSTDTQYFGPGTRLTVL.